What follows is one T cell receptor (beta chain) and its context. Its matching antigen is unknown. Sequenced by immunoSEQ multiplex PCR; TCRdb stores in-frame clones only, minus some. The profile shows 2 million to 2.5 million clones, more than 90% of them singletons. The sample comes from a study of shared clonotypes between healthy human individuals. Study-level results: In a few donors, around 5% of naive CD4 clonotypes appeared in common. Researchers sampled only blood; tissue repertoires likely differ.

Study donors comprised healthy, HIV-negative adults devoid of recent acute infection or vaccination. Sequences were obtained from naive CD4+ T cells sorted from blood. Subset here: CD45RA+ positively selected. This TCR came from a man aged 18 to 35 in good health.

The CDR3 bases are TGTGCCTGGAGTAGAGAGGCTAACAATGAGCAGTTCTTC. Translation: CAWSREANNEQFF. The chain couples TRBV30 to TRBJ2-1, with no clear D. The germline V and J ends were trimmed by 2 bases and 5 bases, with 10 bases remaining between them. Per the germline V gene, CDR1 is GTSNPN and CDR2 is SVGIG (reference sequence). This CDR3 contains 13 residues.